The entry below describes one T cell receptor beta chain. The antigen is undetermined. Then a second PCR, running about 6 to 11 cycles, was carried out with a sample-barcoded 5' primer and a J-beta primer mix. TCRdb re-analysed the 5' RACE reads in MiXCR, keeping a single row per CDR3 protein. The sample holds more than 700,000 distinct CDR3 sequences, about half seen once. This sample stems from a study of blood T cells in healthy people across ages. General observations from the study: Donor CMV status was unknown, possibly confounding expanded clonotype changes.

In germline, CDR1 is MGHDK, CDR2 SYGVNS. The CDR3 runs 12 residues. The V and J ends lost 8 bases and 6 bases respectively, with 10 bases between them. This clonotype was obtained from a man older than 75 in good health. The chain combines TRBV25-1 with TRBJ1-4; D is perhaps TRBD1 (6 bases). The sample taken for sequencing was blood. CDR3 amino acids: CASSGGYEKLFF. The CDR3 DNA reads as TGTGCCAGCTCTGGGGGCTATGAAAAACTGTTTTTT. Looking up the rest from reference TRBV25-1 and TRBJ1-4 gives the full variable domain: EADIYQTPRYLVIGTGKKITLECSQTMGHDKMYWYQQDPGMELHLIHYSYGVNSTEKGDLSSESTVSRIRTEHFPLTLESARPSHTSQYLCASSGGYEKLFFGSGTQLSVL.